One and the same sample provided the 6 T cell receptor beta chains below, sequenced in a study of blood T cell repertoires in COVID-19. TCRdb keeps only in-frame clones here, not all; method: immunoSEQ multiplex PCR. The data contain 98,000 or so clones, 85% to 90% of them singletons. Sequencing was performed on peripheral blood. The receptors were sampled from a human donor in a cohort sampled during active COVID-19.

The CDR3 spells CASRAWDRDYGYTF. DNA for the CDR3: TGTGCCAGCAGGGCTTGGGACAGGGACTATGGCTACACCTTC. The chain carries TRBV7-3 and TRBJ1-2, with TRBD1 identical over 9 bases. Germline assignment: CDR1 SGHTA and CDR2 FQGTGA. Trimming took 6 bases from V and 3 from J; bases not matched to a gene: 5. The CDR3 covers 14 residues.

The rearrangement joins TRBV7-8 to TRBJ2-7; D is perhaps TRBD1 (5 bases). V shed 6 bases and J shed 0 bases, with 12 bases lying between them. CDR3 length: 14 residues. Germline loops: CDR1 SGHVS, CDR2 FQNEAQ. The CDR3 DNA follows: TGTGCCAGCAGTCGATCGACAGACTCCTACGAGCAGTACTTC. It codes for CASSRSTDSYEQYF.

Here the CDR3 reads CASSSGDQPQHF. DNA of the CDR3: TGTGCCAGTAGTAGCGGGGATCAGCCCCAGCATTTT. V is TRBV19 and J is TRBJ1-5; no reliable D call. CDR3 size: 12 residues. CDR1 and CDR2 (germline): LNHDA, SQIVND (reference sequence). The V end lost 4 bases, the J end lost 5 bases, and 6 bases lay between the germline ends.

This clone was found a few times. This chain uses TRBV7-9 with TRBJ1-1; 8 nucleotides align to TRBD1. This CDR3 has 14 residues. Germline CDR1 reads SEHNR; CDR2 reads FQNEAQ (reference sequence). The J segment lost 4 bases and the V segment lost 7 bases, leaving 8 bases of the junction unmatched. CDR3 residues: CASIQHGTGTEAFF. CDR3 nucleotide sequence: TGTGCCAGCATCCAACACGGGACAGGCACTGAAGCTTTCTTT. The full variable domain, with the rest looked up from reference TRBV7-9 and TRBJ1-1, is DTGVSQNPRHKITKRGQNVTFRCDPISEHNRLYWYRQTLGQGPEFLTYFQNEAQLEKSRLLSDRFSAERPKGSFSTLEIQRTEQGDSAMYLCASIQHGTGTEAFFGQGTRLTVV.

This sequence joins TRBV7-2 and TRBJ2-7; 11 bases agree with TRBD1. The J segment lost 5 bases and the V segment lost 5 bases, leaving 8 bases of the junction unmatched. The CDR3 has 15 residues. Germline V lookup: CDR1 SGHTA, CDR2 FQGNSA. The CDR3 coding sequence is TGTGCCAGCAGCCGTGGACAGGGGGCTTCGCACGAGCAGTACTTC. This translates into CASSRGQGASHEQYF. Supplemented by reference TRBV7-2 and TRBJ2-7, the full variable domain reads GAGVSQSPSNKVTEKGKDVELRCDPISGHTALYWYRQSLGQGLEFLIYFQGNSAPDKSGLPSDRFSAERTGGSVSTLTIQRTQQEDSAVYLCASSRGQGASHEQYFGPGTRLTVT.

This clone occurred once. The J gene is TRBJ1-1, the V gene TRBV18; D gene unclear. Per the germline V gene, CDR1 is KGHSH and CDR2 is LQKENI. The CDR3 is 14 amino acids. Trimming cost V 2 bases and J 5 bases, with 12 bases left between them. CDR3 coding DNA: TGTGCCAGCTCACCATCGGGGTTGCGGACTGAAGCTTTCTTT. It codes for CASSPSGLRTEAFF.